The next 30 T cell receptor beta chains were all read from a single sample in a study of blood T cell repertoires in COVID-19 (dated by TCRdb to the early 2020s). The library was produced with the immunoSEQ multiplex PCR assay. TCRdb's version of the immuneACCESS table is confined to in-frame rearrangements and falls short of the full clone set. An unresolved V gene accounts for under half of the shortfall where checked; the remainder is of unknown origin. Here the sample has 430,000 or so clones; around nine tenths occur a single time. The top ten constitute approximately 2% of the sample. The sequenced sample was PBMCs or T cells enriched from blood (not recorded which). These receptor sequences come from a woman aged 40 to 50 who had recovered from COVID-19.

V and J are TRBV20-1 and TRBJ2-7, with TRBD1 identical over 7 bases. The CDR3 has 13 amino acids. Germline CDR1 is DFQATT and CDR2 is SNEGSKA (reference sequence). Trimming removed 3 bases from V and 4 bases from J; junction bases left unmatched: 6. The CDR3 DNA reads as TGCAGTGCTAGTGACAGGGCACCTTACGAGCAGTACTTC. Protein sequence: CSASDRAPYEQYF.

The chain joins TRBV9 to TRBJ2-7; TRBD1 aligns across 9 bases. The junction had 6 bases not matched to a gene; V was cut back by 3 bases and J by 2 bases. CDR1 and CDR2 from the germline V gene are SGDLS and YYNGEE. The CDR3 runs to 15 residues. As DNA, the CDR3 is TGTGCCAGCAGCGAACGACAGGGGGTGACCTACGAGCAGTACTTC. Residues: CASSERQGVTYEQYF.

This chain uses TRBV30 with TRBJ1-4; D is perhaps TRBD1 (5 bases). The CDR3 contains 14 residues. The V end lost 6 bases, the J end lost 10 bases, and 21 bases lay between the germline ends. Germline V CDR1 and CDR2: GTSNPN, SVGIG (reference sequence). Written as DNA, the CDR3 is TGTGCCTGCTCGTTGGGGGGGGTCTCGGGAAAACTGTTTTTT. Translated: CACSLGGVSGKLFF.

This chain uses TRBV27 with TRBJ1-2; D may be TRBD1 (6 bases). The germline CDR1 and CDR2 sequences are MNHEY and SMNVEV (reference sequence). V lost 2 bases and J 3 bases, leaving 10 bases between the germline ends. This CDR3 contains 14 residues. The CDR3 loop reads CASSLLRGHYGYTF. CDR3 DNA: TGTGCCAGCAGTTTACTCAGGGGTCACTATGGCTACACCTTC.

This chain links TRBV27 with TRBJ2-3; 8 nucleotides line up with TRBD2. The CDR3 contains 16 residues. From germline, CDR1 is MNHEY and CDR2 SMNVEV (reference sequence). Losses at the gene ends were 5 bases for V and 4 bases for J; bases not matched to a gene: 11. CDR3 coding DNA: TGTGCCAGCAGTCCCCGCCCGGGACTAGTTGCAGATACGCAGTATTTT. Its protein product is CASSPRPGLVADTQYF.

The chain carries TRBV10-3 and TRBJ2-7; 10 nucleotides agree with TRBD1. CDR1 is ENHRY, CDR2 SYGVKD, per germline. Trimming at V came to 6 bases and at J to 6 bases, leaving 8 bases not matched to a gene. The CDR3 covers 14 residues. The CDR3 is CAIRSDRGVGEQYF. The CDR3 DNA sequence: TGTGCCATCAGATCGGACAGGGGGGTCGGCGAGCAGTACTTC.

V gene TRBV6-2 or TRBV6-3 combines with J gene TRBJ2-1; D is perhaps TRBD2 (6 bases). V was cut by 1 base and J by 4 bases, with 23 bases left in between. CDR3 length equals 19 residues. Germline CDR1 is MNHEY and CDR2 is SVGEGT. CDR3: CASSYLPPVEGRAYNEQFF. CDR3 DNA: TGTGCCAGCAGTTACTTGCCCCCTGTGGAGGGAAGAGCATACAATGAGCAGTTCTTC.

The chain is built from TRBV6-6 and TRBJ2-1; 14 bases line up with TRBD2. The length of the CDR3 is 15 residues. From germline, CDR1 is MNHNY and CDR2 SVGAGI (reference sequence). Germline trimming cut 6 bases from V and 6 bases from J; bases unmatched to any gene: 4. CDR3 DNA: TGTGCCAGCAGCTCGGGACTAGCGGGAGCCAATGAGCAGTTCTTC. Translated: CASSSGLAGANEQFF.

The chain carries TRBV5-1 and TRBJ2-1; D possibly corresponds to TRBD1 (6 bases). The germline V and J ends were trimmed by 4 bases and 7 bases, with 18 bases remaining between them. The CDR3 contains 15 residues. Per the germline V gene, CDR1 is SGHRS and CDR2 is YFSETQ. CDR3: CASSPPGSGENEQFF. The CDR3 region has the DNA TGCGCCAGCAGCCCCCCCGGCTCAGGGGAGAATGAGCAGTTCTTC.

Only one count was recorded for this clone. The rearrangement links TRBV27 to TRBJ2-1; 7 nucleotides agree with TRBD2. Germline loops: CDR1 MNHEY, CDR2 SMNVEV (reference sequence). Trimming took 5 bases from V and 2 from J; bases not matched to a gene: 6. This CDR3 is 15 amino acids long. The CDR3 DNA reads TGTGCCAGCAGTCTTCTAGCGGAACCCTACAATGAGCAGTTCTTC. As protein: CASSLLAEPYNEQFF.

The chain employs TRBV9 and TRBJ1-5; D uncertain. CDR3 length: 14 residues. Trimming left V 0 bases short and J 7 bases short, with 11 bases between. The germline V gene has CDR1 SGDLS and CDR2 YYNGEE. CDR3 in amino acids: CASSVDGLEQPQHF. In DNA, the CDR3 is TGTGCCAGCAGCGTAGATGGTTTGGAGCAGCCCCAGCATTTT.

The rearrangement uses TRBV2 and TRBJ1-1; D remains ambiguous. CDR3 length: 13 amino acids. The V gene's germline CDR1 is SNHLY and CDR2 FYNNEI. Deletions cut 6 bases from V and 3 bases from J, with 11 bases between. The CDR3: CASRFSVDTEAFF. Here the CDR3 DNA reads TGTGCCAGCAGGTTTTCAGTGGACACTGAAGCTTTCTTT.

This chain links TRBV5-1 with TRBJ1-4, with 9 bases matching TRBD1. Germline CDR1 and CDR2: SGHRS and YFSETQ. Unmatched junction bases numbered 8, after V lost 4 bases and J lost 7 bases. The CDR3 has 15 amino acids. CDR3: CASSQGTGFGEKLFF. In DNA form, the CDR3 reads TGCGCCAGCAGCCAAGGGACAGGGTTTGGTGAAAAACTGTTTTTT.

In its sample, this clone was seen once. The genes are TRBV5-1 and TRBJ2-7, with TRBD2 as a possible D gene (5 bases). Germline V lookup: CDR1 SGHRS, CDR2 YFSETQ. Trimming removed 4 bases at V and 3 bases at J, with 14 bases between. The CDR3 is made up of 14 amino acids. The CDR3 here is CASSTAGSGYEQYF. The CDR3 DNA sequence: TGCGCCAGCAGCACTGCGGGTAGTGGCTACGAGCAGTACTTC.

The rearrangement uses TRBV7-2 and TRBJ2-7; D gene uncertain. Per the germline V gene, CDR1 is SGHTA and CDR2 is FQGNSA. Trimming took 5 bases from V and 3 from J, leaving 14 bases between them. The CDR3 spans 14 residues. The CDR3 DNA is TGTGCCAGCAGCCCTACCAAAGCTGGCTACGAGCAGTACTTC. It specifies CASSPTKAGYEQYF.

The chain combines TRBV5-1 with TRBJ2-3; 8 bases agree with TRBD1. Germline CDR1 SGHRS, CDR2 YFSETQ. There are 16 residues in the CDR3. Trimming cost V 4 bases and J 2 bases; bases outside gene matches: 9. CDR3 DNA: TGCGCCAGCAGCCTGGGGGACAGGTTTCCCACAGATACGCAGTATTTT. This sequence encodes CASSLGDRFPTDTQYF. Together with reference TRBV5-1 and TRBJ2-3, the CDR3 gives the full variable domain: KAGVTQTPRYLIKTRGQQVTLSCSPISGHRSVSWYQQTPGQGLQFLFEYFSETQRNKGNFPGRFSGRQFSNSRSEMNVSTLELGDSALYLCASSLGDRFPTDTQYFGPGTRLTVL.

This chain links TRBV2 with TRBJ2-7; 10 nucleotides match TRBD2. Germline lookup yields CDR1 SNHLY and CDR2 FYNNEI. J gave up 0 bases and V 8 bases, and 4 bases lay outside the gene matches. CDR3 size: 14 residues. CDR3 residues: CASWTSGSSYEQYF. The CDR3 nucleotides are TGTGCCAGCTGGACTAGCGGTAGCTCCTACGAGCAGTACTTC.

The chain combines TRBV12-5 with TRBJ2-7; 11 nucleotides agree with TRBD2. Germline CDR1 and CDR2: LGHNT and FRNRAP. CDR3 length: 17 residues. The V segment lost 2 bases and the J segment 4 bases; nucleotides outside the gene matches: 10. CDR3 residues: CASGLYQTSGKVYEQYF. The CDR3 DNA is TGTGCTAGTGGTTTGTACCAGACTAGCGGGAAAGTGTACGAGCAGTACTTC.

The chain uses TRBV29-1 and TRBJ2-1, with 7 positions matching TRBD1. The CDR3 has 12 residues. Germline V lookup: CDR1 SQVTM, CDR2 ANQGSEA. The J segment lost 6 bases and the V segment lost 5 bases, leaving 4 bases of the junction unmatched. CDR3 DNA: TGCAGCGTTTTACGGACAGGCAATGAGCAGTTCTTC. Translating it yields CSVLRTGNEQFF.

The chain combines TRBV12-3 or TRBV12-4 with TRBJ1-1, with D possibly being TRBD1 (5 bases). V lost 7 bases, J lost 6 bases, and 15 bases lay in between. The CDR3 is 13 residues long. The CDR3 is CASKSGPSAEAFF. Here the CDR3 DNA reads TGTGCCAGCAAGTCGGGGCCTAGCGCTGAAGCTTTCTTT.

V usage is TRBV27 and J usage is TRBJ2-7; 7 bases agree with TRBD2. Looked up from germline, CDR1 is MNHEY and CDR2 is SMNVEV (reference sequence). With 7 bases clipped from V and 3 bases from J, the junction kept 9 bases outside the gene matches. CDR3 length equals 14 residues. CDR3 in amino acids: CASTREGGDYEQYF. CDR3 in DNA: TGTGCCAGCACCCGCGAGGGAGGGGACTACGAGCAGTACTTC.

The chain employs TRBV27 and TRBJ1-2; weak D call: TRBD1 (6 bases). The CDR3 contains 18 residues. Germline assignment: CDR1 MNHEY and CDR2 SMNVEV (reference sequence). Trimming shortened V by 1 base and J by 1 base, and 19 bases separated the two germline ends. Here the CDR3 DNA reads TGTGCCAGCAGTTTATTTCCGACTACAGGGAAGTATAACTATGGCTACACCTTC. Translated: CASSLFPTTGKYNYGYTF.

The chain couples TRBV5-6 to TRBJ2-1; 10 nucleotides align to TRBD1. CDR1 and CDR2 from the germline V gene are SGHDT and YYEEEE. The ends lost 7 bases at V and 7 bases at J; junction bases unmatched: 8. The CDR3 runs to 14 residues. For the CDR3, the DNA is TGTGCCAGCGCCAGACAGGGGGCGCAGAATGAGCAGTTCTTC. Protein product: CASARQGAQNEQFF.

CDR3 region: CASSFVYPNEQFF. The CDR3, as DNA: TGTGCCAGCAGTTTCGTCTACCCCAATGAGCAGTTCTTC. The chain links TRBV28 to TRBJ2-1; D is ambiguous. The CDR3 has 13 amino acids. Germline V gene data show CDR1 as MDHEN and CDR2 as SYDVKM. V lost 3 bases and J lost 6, with 9 bases in between.

This clone was picked up one time. The chain couples TRBV4-3 to TRBJ1-2; perhaps TRBD1 as D (6 bases). The CDR3 contains 15 residues. In germline, CDR1 is LGHNA, CDR2 YSLEER. V lost 0 bases and J 7 bases, leaving 15 bases between the germline ends. In DNA, the CDR3 is TGCGCCAGCAGCCAAGATAATATAGGGGGTTTTGGCTACACCTTC. Translating gives CASSQDNIGGFGYTF.

V is TRBV20-1 and J is TRBJ2-3, with D possibly TRBD1 on 5 matching bases. The CDR3 sequence is 11 residues long. Trimming removed 7 bases at V and 2 bases at J, with 7 bases between. Germline V lookup: CDR1 DFQATT, CDR2 SNEGSKA (reference sequence). CDR3 protein: CSGRVTDTQYF. The CDR3 DNA is TGCAGTGGCAGGGTCACAGATACGCAGTATTTT.

V gene TRBV12-3 or TRBV12-4 combines with J gene TRBJ1-2, with 8 bases that match TRBD1. Unmatched junction bases numbered 1, after V lost 6 bases and J lost 4 bases. CDR3 length equals 12 residues. CDR3 nucleotides: TGTGCCAGCAGACAGGGGGTCTATGGCTACACCTTC. This translates into CASRQGVYGYTF.

The V gene is TRBV9, the J gene TRBJ1-6; weak D call: TRBD1 (6 bases). The CDR3 contains 16 residues. Between the trimmed V and J ends, which lost 4 bases and 0 bases, there was a span of 11 bases. Germline V gene data show CDR1 as SGDLS and CDR2 as YYNGEE. This chain's CDR3 is CASSLSGASYNSPLHF. CDR3 bases: TGTGCCAGCAGCCTATCAGGGGCCTCCTATAATTCACCCCTCCACTTT.

The chain uses TRBV6-1 and TRBJ1-1, with D possibly being TRBD1 (6 bases). This CDR3 contains 17 residues. The V gene lost 2 bases and the J gene lost 1 base, with 17 bases spanning the gap. The germline V gene encodes CDR1 MNHNS and CDR2 SASEGT. The CDR3 spells CASSEWIRQVENTEAFF. The CDR3 nucleotides read TGTGCCAGCAGTGAATGGATTAGACAGGTGGAGAACACTGAAGCTTTCTTT.

CDR3 amino acids: CASSYPGLGNTIYF. CDR3 nucleotide sequence: TGTGCCAGCAGTTACCCAGGTTTAGGAAACACCATATATTTT. The chain employs TRBV6-5 and TRBJ1-3; D unresolved. CDR1 and CDR2 (germline): MNHEY, SVGAGI. The CDR3 consists of 14 residues. V lost 2 bases and J 4 bases, leaving 9 bases between the germline ends.